Below, one TCR beta chain is given with its context. What this receptor recognizes is not known. Base qualities were left out, and no much larger clone turns up one base away. Ophthalmopathy patients had moderately to severely active disease, Clinical Activity Score of at least 3, NOSPECS grade of at least 4, and duration under 3 months. Exclusion was applied to patients with uncontrolled infections, other autoimmune diseases, pregnancy or lactation. Diagnoses were based on clinical symptoms, serum thyroxine and TRAb, thyroid ultrasound and orbital computed tomography. PBMCs were isolated from about 9 ml of fresh peripheral blood by Ficoll-Paque density gradient centrifugation. Total RNA was extracted with Trizol reagent, and quality was checked on an Agilent 2100 Bioanalyzer. The entry originates in a study of T cells in Graves' hyperthyroidism and ophthalmopathy (dated by TCRdb to the late 2010s). About the study as a whole: Peripheral blood samples were taken at initial diagnosis, before any treatment was given. After blood sampling, hyperthyroidism patients were treated with methimazole at a starting dose of 30 mg daily, and ophthalmopathy patients were treated with high-dose intravenous methylprednisolone. For training and testing, the 100 or so patients in the discovery cohort were randomly divided in a 7:3 ratio. An independent validation cohort of 18 to 20 hyperthyroidism patients and about 15 patients who later progressed to ophthalmopathy tested prospective prediction of ophthalmopathy. In more than 5 Graves' hyperthyroidism patients, the study also compared T-cell repertoires from thyroid tissue with T-cell repertoires from blood. The paper reports TCR Vbeta CDR3 sequencing of over 130 peripheral blood samples: 40 or so ophthalmopathy, roughly 80 hyperthyroidism and approximately 17 progressor patients. A discovery cohort of about a hundred patients, about 40 with Graves' ophthalmopathy and fewer than 65 with stable Graves' hyperthyroidism, was used to find distinguishing TCR V-J signatures. The study at large found these results: In cross-validation, a model built on a 13 V-J signature told ophthalmopathy apart from stable hyperthyroidism with 87.88% sensitivity and about 81% specificity, and in testing the same model reached 80%/75%. Blood samples also contained most of the expanded thyroid clonotypes (frequency above 0.001), which suggests that blood repertoires may reflect thyroid immune responses. No statistical method was used to set the sample size in advance, and investigators knew the group allocation. In validation, the model predicted progression to ophthalmopathy with approximately 71% sensitivity and around 72% specificity, a median of 6.5 months before onset.

V is reduced by 9 bases and J by 5 bases, leaving a spacing of 10 bases between them. Its CDR3 holds 12 amino acids, cysteine through phenylalanine. Only the CDR3 DNA is retained, 36 bases long and in frame from the first base. CDR1 is given as KGHDR and CDR2 as SFDVKD, both from the germline V gene. The TCR beta CDR3 regions were amplified from RNA transcripts. The first round of RT-PCR for the TCR CDR3 was performed with the HTBI primer set and the Qiagen OneStep RT-PCR kit. Libraries were constructed in a second round of multiplex PCR, after which size selection and purification were performed. Libraries were sequenced paired-end with 100 bp reads on an Illumina HiSeq2000. The paper's processing steps were these. SOAPnuke was used to process the raw data, throwing out any read that contained adapters or uncalled bases, had a mean Phred below 15, or lacked an exact constant-primer or identifier match. High-quality paired reads were merged with COPE v1.2.5, and unique nucleotide sequences were defined as clonotypes. MiTCR v1.1 was used to align clonotypes to the IMGT TRBV, TRBD and TRBJ reference segments. Analysis was restricted to V-J combinations with a frequency above 0.0001, which covered 98% to 99.2% of repertoires. The TCS score was defined as F50 (clonal expansion) divided by E x V (chaos), with BLOSUM62-based TCRdist calculated between CDR3 peptides within each V-J. Welch's t-statistics and random forest reduced fewer than 600 V-J features to about 13, which were used in a naive Bayes classifier (R e1071). The public reads were quality trimmed at Q25 with fastp and then assembled into clones with MiXCR by TCRdb, keeping productive beta chains. Rows matching on CDR3 protein sequence are summarized as one entry with the most common DNA and genes. The V and J calls come from TCRdb's annotation, not from the publication. The sample table contains over 400,000 distinct CDR3 sequences; only one count was recorded for around a fifth of them. The ten largest clones take up around 54% of the sample.

The chain is assembled from TRBV24-1 and TRBJ1-5; the D gene cannot be named for sure. Sequenced input: blood. The sequence was collected from a woman in her seventies with Graves' ophthalmopathy. CDR3 region: CATGRHHQPQHF. The sequenced DNA: TGTGCCACCGGGCGGCACCATCAGCCCCAGCATTTT.